This TCR beta chain was documented in a study of beta chain features in type 1 diabetes. Overall study findings and caveats: Type 1 diabetes patients had TCRB CDR3s that were shorter (moderately but significantly so) in all four CD4+ subsets. The naive, central memory and Treg TCRB repertoires of patients appeared to be more similar to one another than those of healthy donors.

Isolated RNA was reverse transcribed in full, so expressed TCRB transcripts were sequenced. Method: immunoSEQ multiplex PCR; TCRdb's copy keeps in-frame clones and lacks some. The table records around 44,000 clones, around 50% of them present only once. There are 14 residues in the CDR3. CDR1 and CDR2 from the germline V gene are MNHNS and SASEGT. V was cut by 3 bases and J by 2 bases, with 10 bases left in between. Note on this clone: Its specificity is not known.

This clonotype was obtained from a woman aged 18-35 years in good health. The chain is built from TRBV6-1 and TRBJ1-2, with D unresolved. The sequencing input was Tregs from blood. For the CDR3, the DNA is TGTGCCAGCAGTGATCCGCTAGTGAACTATGGCTACACCTTC. Encoded protein: CASSDPLVNYGYTF.